Listed below are T cell receptor beta chains from one sample, sequenced in a study of blood T cell repertoires in COVID-19. The protocol was immunoSEQ multiplex PCR, while the TCRdb copy is restricted to in-frame clones and leaves out a portion. The table includes over 200,000 clones, about 87% detected once. Sequencing was carried out using peripheral blood. These TCRs come from a woman between 45 and 60 years old with acute or convalescent COVID-19. Each CDR3 is given without its conserved first and last residue.

v_gene,j_gene,len,CDR3aa
TRBV19,TRBJ2-7,11,ASSIGGEYEQY
TRBV10-3,TRBJ2-7,13,AISVADYWRDEQY
TRBV29-1,TRBJ2-1,12,SAQPGGPYNEQF
TRBV5-1,TRBJ2-5,12,ASSSLGAQETQY
TRBV19,TRBJ2-7,12,ASSTLADSYEQY
TRBV7-3,TRBJ2-1,14,ASSPRGLAGAGEQF
TRBV5-4,TRBJ2-7,11,ASSPDRTYEQY
TRBV15,TRBJ1-5,13,ATSREGAGNQPQH
TRBV6-7,TRBJ1-4,14,ASSRGQGATNEKLF
TRBV6-4,TRBJ2-1,9,APSGYNEQF
TRBV18,TRBJ2-7,12,ASSPLVTSDEQY
TRBV7-8,TRBJ1-1,13,ASSQASPGNTEAF
TRBV4-1,TRBJ2-3,13,ASSQASEPEDTQY
TRBV2,TRBJ2-3,12,ASSDLGGTDTQY
TRBV7-2,TRBJ2-1,16,ASSRWGSGSGVYNEQF
TRBV30,TRBJ1-1,12,AWRHPGVGTEAF
TRBV5-1,TRBJ1-4,12,ASRLTGGSEKLF
TRBV27,TRBJ1-5,11,ASSSVRNQPQH
TRBV6-2/TRBV6-3,TRBJ2-3,21,ASSRDPGLAALGSLYTLDTQY
TRBV27,TRBJ2-1,14,ASSLLTTSSYNEQF
TRBV10-3,TRBJ2-3,13,AIKAGADNTDTQY
TRBV3-1/TRBV3-2,TRBJ1-5,13,ASSQDRARGQPQH
TRBV27,TRBJ2-3,15,ASSVRQGALSTDTQY
TRBV27,TRBJ2-7,12,ASSFSTFGYEQY
TRBV19,TRBJ2-2,16,ASSELAPKTENTGELF
TRBV7-2,TRBJ1-5,11,ASSLNRAQPQH
TRBV30,TRBJ1-5,12,AWDREYSNQPQH
TRBV12-3/TRBV12-4,TRBJ2-3,11,ASRAQGTDTQY
TRBV27,TRBJ2-7,12,ASSNPGLSYEQY
TRBV10-3,TRBJ2-7,12,AIRGQGGSDEQY
TRBV7-3,TRBJ2-3,15,ASSLNPTGLGTDTQY
TRBV7-2,TRBJ1-6,13,ASSTQQGHNSPLH
TRBV2,TRBJ1-1,8,ASGGTEAF
TRBV11-2,TRBJ2-7,14,ASSRWASSGSGEQY
TRBV7-9,TRBJ2-7,13,ASTTNRALPYEQY
TRBV19,TRBJ2-2,14,ASSITDRGPTGELF
TRBV7-2,TRBJ1-2,11,ASSLVQGRGYT
TRBV11-2,TRBJ1-2,14,ASSHEAGHVNYGYT
TRBV28,TRBJ2-7,13,ASSLTTAESYEQY
TRBV9,TRBJ2-2,13,ASSAGTSYTGELF
TRBV19,TRBJ2-4,11,ASSMDRGGKQY
TRBV24-1,TRBJ1-1,15,ATSDSAGLEGNTEAF
TRBV18,TRBJ2-7,12,ASSPPGLPYEQY
TRBV19,TRBJ2-7,11,ASSEWESYEQY
TRBV11-3,TRBJ2-1,15,ASSPTRGGRAEDEQF
TRBV5-6,TRBJ2-1,16,ASSLRTSGSYPYNEQF
TRBV7-3,TRBJ2-7,12,ASSHGLAEYEQY
TRBV6-5,TRBJ2-5,12,ASRTDRFGETQY
TRBV4-2,TRBJ2-5,12,ASSQGQGEETQY
TRBV3-1/TRBV3-2,TRBJ1-5,14,ASSRQGAGGNQPQH
TRBV5-4,TRBJ1-6,14,ASSSLFGQGNSPLH
TRBV6-2/TRBV6-3,TRBJ2-7,13,ASSYFAGAANEQY
TRBV2,TRBJ1-4,12,ASSLQGVGEKLF
TRBV19,TRBJ1-5,12,ASSILSSNQPQH
TRBV7-9,TRBJ1-3,15,ASSSGGPTGSGNTIY
TRBV7-2,TRBJ2-7,14,ASSLPGGSVSYEQY
TRBV5-6,TRBJ2-7,13,ASSLSPQQGYEQY